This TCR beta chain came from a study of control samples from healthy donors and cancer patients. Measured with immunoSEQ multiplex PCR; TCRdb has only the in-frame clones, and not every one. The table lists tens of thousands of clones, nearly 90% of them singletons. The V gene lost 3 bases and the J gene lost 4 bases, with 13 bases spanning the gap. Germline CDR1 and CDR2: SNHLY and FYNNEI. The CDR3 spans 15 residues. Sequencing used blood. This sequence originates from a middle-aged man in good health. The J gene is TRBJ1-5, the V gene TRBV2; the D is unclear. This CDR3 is CASSDTALQNQPQHF. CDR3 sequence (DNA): TGTGCCAGCAGTGACACGGCCCTCCAGAATCAGCCCCAGCATTTT.